This is a list of T cell receptor beta chains from one sample in a study of beta chain features in type 1 diabetes. Libraries were prepared by immunoSEQ multiplex PCR; TCRdb keeps only in-frame clonotypes and omits some of them. The sample lists hundreds of thousands of clones, approximately 10% occurring once. The sequenced material came from central memory CD4+ T cells from blood. The receptors were gathered from a young man with type 1 diabetes. Both conserved end residues are trimmed from each CDR3. The D gene is left open where the match is weak.

cdr3_length: 13
d_call: TRBD2
v_call: TRBV7-9
cdr3_aa: ASSLGSGGSYEQY

cdr3_length: 9
d_call: -
v_call: TRBV7-2
cdr3_aa: ASSRLYGYT

cdr3_length: 12
d_call: -
v_call: TRBV5-1
cdr3_aa: ASRYTSNTGELF

cdr3_length: 12
d_call: -
v_call: TRBV28
cdr3_aa: ASSLGGGNEKLF

cdr3_length: 12
d_call: -
v_call: TRBV7-9
cdr3_aa: ASSPFQITGELF

cdr3_length: 11
d_call: -
v_call: TRBV13
cdr3_aa: ASRFPGTDTQY

cdr3_length: 12
d_call: -
v_call: TRBV19
cdr3_aa: ASTLGAVNYGYT

cdr3_length: 13
d_call: -
v_call: TRBV30
cdr3_aa: ARRGGSTSTDTQY

cdr3_length: 14
d_call: -
v_call: TRBV7-2
cdr3_aa: ASSLVRVGNTGELF

cdr3_length: 12
d_call: -
v_call: TRBV7-9
cdr3_aa: ASSLILSNTEAF

cdr3_length: 14
d_call: TRBD2
v_call: TRBV6-1
cdr3_aa: ASSAGSASGGNEQF

cdr3_length: 12
d_call: TRBD1
v_call: TRBV7-9
cdr3_aa: ASSARQGNQPQH

cdr3_length: 11
d_call: -
v_call: TRBV6-6
cdr3_aa: ASSQQGGETQY

cdr3_length: 11
d_call: TRBD1
v_call: TRBV5-6
cdr3_aa: ASSLRQGETQY

cdr3_length: 11
d_call: -
v_call: TRBV10-1
cdr3_aa: ASSESLADTQY

cdr3_length: 15
d_call: TRBD2
v_call: TRBV4-3
cdr3_aa: ASSQELRTSGSYEQY

cdr3_length: 11
d_call: -
v_call: TRBV13
cdr3_aa: ASSSRPNTEAF

cdr3_length: 14
d_call: TRBD2
v_call: TRBV11-2
cdr3_aa: ASSLRTGGLHNEQF

cdr3_length: 14
d_call: TRBD1
v_call: TRBV10-2
cdr3_aa: ASSESRDRVPNEQF

cdr3_length: 11
d_call: -
v_call: TRBV6-5
cdr3_aa: ASSNEGPRAQY

cdr3_length: 13
d_call: TRBD1
v_call: TRBV6-1
cdr3_aa: ASLPRTGSSYEQY

cdr3_length: 12
d_call: -
v_call: TRBV5-1
cdr3_aa: ASSAGHGNEKLF

cdr3_length: 13
d_call: -
v_call: TRBV21-1
cdr3_aa: ASSKGGPGPFTQY

cdr3_length: 14
d_call: -
v_call: TRBV4-2
cdr3_aa: ASSQERTGQGDTQY

cdr3_length: 15
d_call: TRBD2
v_call: TRBV5-1
cdr3_aa: ASSTDYLAGGTDTQY

cdr3_length: 12
d_call: -
v_call: TRBV7-9
cdr3_aa: ASSLAMGSTEAF

cdr3_length: 12
d_call: TRBD2
v_call: TRBV4-3
cdr3_aa: ASSQNRGADTQY

cdr3_length: 9
d_call: -
v_call: TRBV20-1
cdr3_aa: SASEQETQY

cdr3_length: 12
d_call: -
v_call: TRBV6-5
cdr3_aa: ASSYDGAPGGYT

cdr3_length: 10
d_call: -
v_call: TRBV6-5
cdr3_aa: ASSYSQGEQY

cdr3_length: 11
d_call: -
v_call: TRBV7-9
cdr3_aa: ASSRGDFNEQF

cdr3_length: 10
d_call: -
v_call: TRBV5-4
cdr3_aa: ASSQDYTEAF

cdr3_length: 12
d_call: -
v_call: TRBV7-6
cdr3_aa: ASSLEAGNQPQH

cdr3_length: 13
d_call: -
v_call: TRBV7-2
cdr3_aa: ASSYHRVTNSPLH

cdr3_length: 11
d_call: -
v_call: TRBV5-4
cdr3_aa: ASSLGGGQPQH

cdr3_length: 13
d_call: -
v_call: TRBV9
cdr3_aa: ASSVGAGGANVLT

cdr3_length: 13
d_call: -
v_call: TRBV6-5
cdr3_aa: ASSYGAARTDTQY

cdr3_length: 12
d_call: TRBD1
v_call: TRBV15
cdr3_aa: ATSRVQGEETQY

cdr3_length: 9
d_call: -
v_call: TRBV29-1
cdr3_aa: SVGGEETQY

cdr3_length: 13
d_call: TRBD1
v_call: TRBV6-5
cdr3_aa: ASRSGTGENSPLH

cdr3_length: 13
d_call: TRBD1
v_call: TRBV7-8
cdr3_aa: ASSLVDRGNSPLH

cdr3_length: 16
d_call: -
v_call: TRBV9
cdr3_aa: ASSFPRQPPSGANVLT

cdr3_length: 12
d_call: -
v_call: TRBV19
cdr3_aa: ASTNYAPGNEQF

cdr3_length: 13
d_call: -
v_call: TRBV28
cdr3_aa: ASSLGGSGANVLT

cdr3_length: 9
d_call: -
v_call: TRBV19
cdr3_aa: ASLGGHTQY

cdr3_length: 9
d_call: -
v_call: TRBV30
cdr3_aa: AWSPGYGYT

cdr3_length: 11
d_call: -
v_call: TRBV6-6
cdr3_aa: ASSPTRTGELF

cdr3_length: 13
d_call: -
v_call: TRBV7-6
cdr3_aa: ASSLMALQNYEQY

cdr3_length: 14
d_call: TRBD1
v_call: TRBV5-1
cdr3_aa: ASSETGTGSSYEQY

cdr3_length: 11
d_call: -
v_call: TRBV7-2
cdr3_aa: ASSRGEAYEQY

cdr3_length: 12
d_call: -
v_call: TRBV7-6
cdr3_aa: ASSLPGKNTEAF

cdr3_length: 13
d_call: TRBD1
v_call: TRBV11-2
cdr3_aa: ASSSDRGYGEEQF

cdr3_length: 13
d_call: -
v_call: TRBV13
cdr3_aa: ASSLNSGGANVLT

cdr3_length: 12
d_call: -
v_call: TRBV27
cdr3_aa: ASSLQDRNTEAF

cdr3_length: 11
d_call: -
v_call: TRBV7-8
cdr3_aa: ATGTGPQETQY

cdr3_length: 16
d_call: -
v_call: TRBV4-3
cdr3_aa: ASSQNLIGRGRTYGYT